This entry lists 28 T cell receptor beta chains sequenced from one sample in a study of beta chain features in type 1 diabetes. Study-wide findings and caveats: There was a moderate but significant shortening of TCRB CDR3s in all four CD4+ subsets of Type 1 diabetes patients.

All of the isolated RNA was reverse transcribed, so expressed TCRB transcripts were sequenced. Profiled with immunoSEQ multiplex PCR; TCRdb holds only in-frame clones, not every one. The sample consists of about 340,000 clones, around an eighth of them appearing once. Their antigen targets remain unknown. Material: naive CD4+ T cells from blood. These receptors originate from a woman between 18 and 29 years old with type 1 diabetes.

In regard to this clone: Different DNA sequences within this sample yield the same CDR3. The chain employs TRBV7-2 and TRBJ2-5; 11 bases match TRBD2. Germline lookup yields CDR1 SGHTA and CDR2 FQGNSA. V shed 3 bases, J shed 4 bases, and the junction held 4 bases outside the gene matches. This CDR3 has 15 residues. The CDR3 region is CASSFLAGGGETQYF. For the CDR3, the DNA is TGTGCCAGCAGCTTTCTAGCGGGAGGAGGAGAGACCCAGTACTTC.

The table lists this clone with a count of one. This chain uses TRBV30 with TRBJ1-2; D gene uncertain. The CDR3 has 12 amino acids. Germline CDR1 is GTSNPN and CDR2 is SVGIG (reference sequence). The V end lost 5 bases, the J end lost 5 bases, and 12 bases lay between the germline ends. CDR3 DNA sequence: TGTGCCTGGCACCCAGCGGGTTATGGCTACACCTTC. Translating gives CAWHPAGYGYTF.

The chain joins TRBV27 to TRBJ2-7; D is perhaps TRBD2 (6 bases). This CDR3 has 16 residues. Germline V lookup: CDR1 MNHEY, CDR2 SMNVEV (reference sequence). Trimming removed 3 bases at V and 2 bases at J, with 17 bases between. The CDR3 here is CASSLVGGKEAYEQYF. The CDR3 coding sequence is TGTGCCAGCAGTTTGGTGGGGGGAAAGGAGGCCTACGAGCAGTACTTC.

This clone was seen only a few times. The CDR3 DNA sequence: TGTGCCAGCAGTGACTTTCAGGGGGCGGACTATGGCTACACCTTC. This translates into CASSDFQGADYGYTF. This chain uses TRBV6-1 with TRBJ1-2; 8 bases are shared with TRBD1. CDR3 length: 15 residues. Trimming took 3 bases from V and 3 from J; bases not matched to a gene: 6. Germline V CDR1 and CDR2: MNHNS, SASEGT.

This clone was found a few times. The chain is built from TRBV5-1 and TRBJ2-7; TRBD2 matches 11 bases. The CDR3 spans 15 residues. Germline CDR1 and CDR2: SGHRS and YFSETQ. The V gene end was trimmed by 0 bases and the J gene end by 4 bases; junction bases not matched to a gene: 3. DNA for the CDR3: TGCGCCAGCAGCTTGGAGGGGACTAGCGGTTACGAGCAGTACTTC. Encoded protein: CASSLEGTSGYEQYF.

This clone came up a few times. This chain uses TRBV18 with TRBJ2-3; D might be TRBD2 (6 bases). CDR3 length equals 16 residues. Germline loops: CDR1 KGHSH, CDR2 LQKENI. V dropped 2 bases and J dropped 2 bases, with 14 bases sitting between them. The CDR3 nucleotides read TGTGCCAGCTCACCATTAGGTCGGGGACTCACAGATACGCAGTATTTT. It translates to CASSPLGRGLTDTQYF.

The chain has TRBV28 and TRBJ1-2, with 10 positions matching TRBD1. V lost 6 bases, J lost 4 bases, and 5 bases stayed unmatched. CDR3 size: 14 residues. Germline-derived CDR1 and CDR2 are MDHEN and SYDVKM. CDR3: CASSYGQGGYGYTF. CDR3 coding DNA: TGTGCCAGCAGCTACGGACAGGGGGGCTATGGCTACACCTTC.

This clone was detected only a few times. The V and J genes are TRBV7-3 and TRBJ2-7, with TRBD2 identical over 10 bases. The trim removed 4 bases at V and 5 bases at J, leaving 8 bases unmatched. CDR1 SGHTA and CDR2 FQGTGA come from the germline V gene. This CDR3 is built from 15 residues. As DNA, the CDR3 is TGTGCCAGCAGCTCGGAGGTAGCGGGAGGTGACGAGCAGTACTTC. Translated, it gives CASSSEVAGGDEQYF.

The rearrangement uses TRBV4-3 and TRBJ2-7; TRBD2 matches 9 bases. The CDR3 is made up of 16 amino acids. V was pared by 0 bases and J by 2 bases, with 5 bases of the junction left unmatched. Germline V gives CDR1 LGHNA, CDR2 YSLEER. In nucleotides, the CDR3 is TGCGCCAGCAGCCAAGATGGTAGCGGGAGAACCTACGAGCAGTACGTC. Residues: CASSQDGSGRTYEQYV.

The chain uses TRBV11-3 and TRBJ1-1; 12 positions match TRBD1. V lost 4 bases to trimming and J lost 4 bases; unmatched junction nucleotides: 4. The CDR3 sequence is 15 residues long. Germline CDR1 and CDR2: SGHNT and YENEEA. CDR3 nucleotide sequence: TGTGCCAGCAGCTGGGGACAGGGGGCGTCCACTGAAGCTTTCTTT. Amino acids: CASSWGQGASTEAFF.

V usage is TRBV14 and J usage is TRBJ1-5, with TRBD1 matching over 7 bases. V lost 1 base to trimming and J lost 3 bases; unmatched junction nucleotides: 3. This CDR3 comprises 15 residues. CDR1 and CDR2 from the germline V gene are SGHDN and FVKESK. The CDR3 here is CASSQGGTVNQPQHF. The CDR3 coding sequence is TGTGCCAGCAGCCAAGGGGGGACAGTCAATCAGCCCCAGCATTTT.

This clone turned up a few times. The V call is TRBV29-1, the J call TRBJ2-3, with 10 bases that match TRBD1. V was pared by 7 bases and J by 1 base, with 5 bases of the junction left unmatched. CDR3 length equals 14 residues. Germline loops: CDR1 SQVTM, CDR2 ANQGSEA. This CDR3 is CSDTGTGGTDTQYF. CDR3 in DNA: TGCAGCGACACCGGGACAGGGGGCACAGATACGCAGTATTTT.

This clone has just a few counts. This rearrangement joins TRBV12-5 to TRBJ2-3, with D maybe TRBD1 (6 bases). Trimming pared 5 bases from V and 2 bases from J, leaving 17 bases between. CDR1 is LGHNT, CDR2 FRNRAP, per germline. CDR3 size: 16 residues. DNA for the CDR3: TGTGCTAGTGGTCTCGGACAGCTACGTGACACAGATACGCAGTATTTT. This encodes CASGLGQLRDTDTQYF.

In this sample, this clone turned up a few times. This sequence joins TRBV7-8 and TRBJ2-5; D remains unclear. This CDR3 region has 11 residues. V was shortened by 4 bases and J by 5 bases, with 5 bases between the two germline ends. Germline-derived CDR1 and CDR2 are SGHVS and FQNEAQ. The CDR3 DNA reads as TGTGCCAGCAGCTCCTCCGAGACCCAGTACTTC. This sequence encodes CASSSSETQYF.

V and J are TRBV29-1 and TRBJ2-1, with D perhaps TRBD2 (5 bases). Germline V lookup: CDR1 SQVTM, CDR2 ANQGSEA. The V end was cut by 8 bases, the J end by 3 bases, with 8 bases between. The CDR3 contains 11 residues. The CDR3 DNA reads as TGCAGCTTCGGGAACTACAATGAGCAGTTCTTC. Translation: CSFGNYNEQFF.

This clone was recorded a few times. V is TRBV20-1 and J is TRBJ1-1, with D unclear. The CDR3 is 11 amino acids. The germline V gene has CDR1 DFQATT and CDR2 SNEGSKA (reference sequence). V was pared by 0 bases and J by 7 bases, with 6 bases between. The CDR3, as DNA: TGCAGTGCTAGAGAGCGAGGTGAAGCTTTCTTT. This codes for CSARERGEAFF.

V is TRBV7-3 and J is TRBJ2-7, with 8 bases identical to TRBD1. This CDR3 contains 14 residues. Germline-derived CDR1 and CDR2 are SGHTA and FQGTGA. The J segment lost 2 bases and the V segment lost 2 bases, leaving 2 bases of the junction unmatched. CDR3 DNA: TGTGCCAGCAGCTTATGGACAGGGCCCTACGAGCAGTACTTC. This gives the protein CASSLWTGPYEQYF.

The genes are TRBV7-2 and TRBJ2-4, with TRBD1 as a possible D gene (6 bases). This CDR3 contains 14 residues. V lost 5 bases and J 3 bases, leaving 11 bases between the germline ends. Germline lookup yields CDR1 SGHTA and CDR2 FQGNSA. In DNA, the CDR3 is TGTGCCAGCAGCACGCAGGGGAGCAAAAACATTCAGTACTTC. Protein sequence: CASSTQGSKNIQYF.

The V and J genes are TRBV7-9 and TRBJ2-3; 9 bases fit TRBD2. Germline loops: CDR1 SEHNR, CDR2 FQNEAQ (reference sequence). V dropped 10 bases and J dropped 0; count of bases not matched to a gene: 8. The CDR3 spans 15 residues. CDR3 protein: CATPASGTSTDTQYF. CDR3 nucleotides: TGTGCCACCCCCGCTAGCGGGACCAGCACAGATACGCAGTATTTT.

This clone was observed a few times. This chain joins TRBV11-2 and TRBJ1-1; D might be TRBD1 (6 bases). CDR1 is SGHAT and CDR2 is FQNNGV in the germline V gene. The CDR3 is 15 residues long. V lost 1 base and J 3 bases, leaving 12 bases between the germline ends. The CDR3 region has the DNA TGTGCCAGCAGCTTAGGCGCGGCAGGGGACACTGAAGCTTTCTTT. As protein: CASSLGAAGDTEAFF.

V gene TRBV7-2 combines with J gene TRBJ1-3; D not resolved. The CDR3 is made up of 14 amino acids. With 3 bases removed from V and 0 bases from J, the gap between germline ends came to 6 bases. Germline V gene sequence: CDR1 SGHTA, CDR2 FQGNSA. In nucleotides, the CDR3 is TGTGCCAGCAGCTTCGCAGTCTCTGGAAACACCATATATTTT. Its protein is CASSFAVSGNTIYF.

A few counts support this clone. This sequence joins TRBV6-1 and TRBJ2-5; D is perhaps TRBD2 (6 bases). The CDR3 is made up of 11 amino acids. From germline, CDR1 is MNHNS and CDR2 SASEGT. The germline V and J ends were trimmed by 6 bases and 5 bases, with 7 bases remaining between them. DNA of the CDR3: TGTGCCAGCAGGCGGGGCGAGACCCAGTACTTC. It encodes CASRRGETQYF.

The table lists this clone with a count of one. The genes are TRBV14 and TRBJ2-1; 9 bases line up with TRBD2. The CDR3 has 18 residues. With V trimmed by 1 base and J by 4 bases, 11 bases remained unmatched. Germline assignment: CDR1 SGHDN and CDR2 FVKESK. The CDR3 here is CASSQVIATSGGYNEQFF. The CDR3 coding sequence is TGTGCCAGCAGCCAAGTAATCGCGACTAGCGGAGGGTACAATGAGCAGTTCTTC.

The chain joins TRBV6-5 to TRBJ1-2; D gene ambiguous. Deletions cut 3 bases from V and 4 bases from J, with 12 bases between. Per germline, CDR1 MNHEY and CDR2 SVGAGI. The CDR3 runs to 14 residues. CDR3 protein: CASSYSGGIYGYTF. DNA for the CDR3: TGTGCCAGCAGTTATAGTGGAGGAATCTATGGCTACACCTTC.

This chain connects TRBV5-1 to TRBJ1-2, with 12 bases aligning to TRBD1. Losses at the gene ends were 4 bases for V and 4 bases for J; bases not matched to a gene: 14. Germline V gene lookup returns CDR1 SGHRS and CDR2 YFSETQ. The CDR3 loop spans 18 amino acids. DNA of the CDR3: TGCGCCAGCAGCCTAAACCGGGGGGGACAGGGGGCTGTCTATGGCTACACCTTC. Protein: CASSLNRGGQGAVYGYTF. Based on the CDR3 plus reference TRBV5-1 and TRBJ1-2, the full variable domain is KAGVTQTPRYLIKTRGQQVTLSCSPISGHRSVSWYQQTPGQGLQFLFEYFSETQRNKGNFPGRFSGRQFSNSRSEMNVSTLELGDSALYLCASSLNRGGQGAVYGYTFGSGTRLTVV.

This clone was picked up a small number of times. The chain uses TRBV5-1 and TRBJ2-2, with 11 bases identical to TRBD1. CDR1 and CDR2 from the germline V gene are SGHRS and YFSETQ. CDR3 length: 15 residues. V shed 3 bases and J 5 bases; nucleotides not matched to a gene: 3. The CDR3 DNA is TGCGCCAGCAGCTCCCGGGACAGGGGGACCGGGGAGCTGTTTTTT. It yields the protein CASSSRDRGTGELFF.

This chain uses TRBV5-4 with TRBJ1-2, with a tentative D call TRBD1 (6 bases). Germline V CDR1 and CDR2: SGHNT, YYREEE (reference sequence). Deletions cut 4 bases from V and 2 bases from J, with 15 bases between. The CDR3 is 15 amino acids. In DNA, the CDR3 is TGTGCCAGCAGCCCCCAAGCGCAGGGGAACTATGGCTACACCTTC. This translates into CASSPQAQGNYGYTF. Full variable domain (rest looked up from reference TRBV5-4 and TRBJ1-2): ETGVTQSPTHLIKTRGQQVTLRCSSQSGHNTVSWYQQALGQGPQFIFQYYREEENGRGNFPPRFSGLQFPNYSSELNVNALELDDSALYLCASSPQAQGNYGYTFGSGTRLTVV.

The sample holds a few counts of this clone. Here the CDR3 DNA reads TGTGCCAGCAGCCCCGGAGGGGGCGGAAACACTGAAGCTTTCTTT. Translated: CASSPGGGGNTEAFF. The chain has TRBV11-3 and TRBJ1-1; 7 bases align to TRBD1. The length of the CDR3 is 15 residues. Germline V gene sequence: CDR1 SGHNT, CDR2 YENEEA. J gave up 2 bases and V 5 bases, and 8 bases lay outside the gene matches.